Listed here are 6 T cell receptor beta chains from one sample, sequenced in a study of regulatory dendritic cells for organ transplantation (dated by TCRdb to about 2017). Libraries were built with the immunoSEQ multiplex PCR assay. Not all clones reach the TCRdb copy of this immuneACCESS table, which keeps in-frame sequences only. Checked studies attribute under half of the gap to unresolved V genes and leave the rest unexplained. The sample includes under 40,000 clones, with over 80% observed a single time. Of the sample, approximately 0.12% falls within the top ten clones. Source material: naive CD8+ T cells from blood. The cell subset or site label on this specimen signifies: CD45RA+ naive T cells. These receptors originate from a human donor in good health.

The chain joins TRBV7-9 to TRBJ2-5; D perhaps matches TRBD2 (5 bases). V lost 3 bases and J lost 5, with 13 bases in between. Germline V gives CDR1 SEHNR, CDR2 FQNEAQ (reference sequence). CDR3 length: 14 residues. Here the CDR3 DNA reads TGTGCCAGCAGCTTTTTCCTAGCAGATGAGACCCAGTACTTC. Translation: CASSFFLADETQYF.

The V gene is TRBV2, the J gene TRBJ1-3; D possibly corresponds to TRBD1 (5 bases). Germline-derived CDR1 and CDR2 are SNHLY and FYNNEI. The CDR3 sequence is 15 residues long. Trimming left V 6 bases short and J 2 bases short, with 14 bases between. The CDR3 DNA follows: TGTGCCAGCAGCTTAACCGCAGGGACTGGAAACACCATATATTTT. Translation: CASSLTAGTGNTIYF. Filled out from reference TRBV2 and TRBJ1-3, the complete variable domain reads EPEVTQTPSHQVTQMGQEVILRCVPISNHLYFYWYRQILGQKVEFLVSFYNNEISEKSEIFDDQFSVERPDGSNFTLKIRSTKLEDSAMYFCASSLTAGTGNTIYFGEGSWLTVV.

The V and J genes are TRBV2 and TRBJ2-7, with D perhaps being TRBD1 or TRBD2 (6 bases each). Trimming pared 6 bases from V and 6 bases from J, leaving 18 bases between. CDR1 and CDR2 from the germline V gene are SNHLY and FYNNEI. The CDR3 is 14 residues long. CDR3 amino acids: CASSARWGAGEQYF. The CDR3 bases are TGTGCCAGCAGCGCTCGGTGGGGGGCTGGCGAGCAGTACTTC. Filled out from reference TRBV2 and TRBJ2-7, the complete variable domain reads EPEVTQTPSHQVTQMGQEVILRCVPISNHLYFYWYRQILGQKVEFLVSFYNNEISEKSEIFDDQFSVERPDGSNFTLKIRSTKLEDSAMYFCASSARWGAGEQYFGPGTRLTVT.

As regards this clone: The identical CDR3 is also encoded by other nucleotide sequences in the sample. The chain joins TRBV6-5 to TRBJ2-7, with TRBD1 as a possible D gene (7 bases). With 3 bases removed from V and 2 bases from J, the gap between germline ends came to 11 bases. The CDR3 spans 14 residues. CDR1 is MNHEY and CDR2 is SVGAGI in the germline V gene. CDR3 loop: CASSYGGGAYEQYF. CDR3 nucleotide sequence: TGTGCCAGCAGTTATGGAGGGGGCGCCTACGAGCAGTACTTC.

The chain uses TRBV11-3 and TRBJ2-3, with 10 bases matching TRBD2. From germline, CDR1 is SGHNT and CDR2 YENEEA. V was pared by 2 bases and J by 6 bases, with 8 bases of the junction left unmatched. This CDR3 has 16 amino acids. The CDR3 here is CASSLSLAGVGDTQYF. The CDR3 DNA is TGTGCCAGCAGCTTAAGTCTAGCGGGAGTAGGGGATACGCAGTATTTT.

This rearrangement joins TRBV6-5 to TRBJ1-5; the D gene is possibly TRBD1 (6 bases). The CDR3 length is 13 residues. Trimming removed 5 bases from V and 5 bases from J, with 10 bases in between. Germline V lookup: CDR1 MNHEY, CDR2 SVGAGI. The CDR3 reads CASSTGYYQPQHF. The CDR3, as DNA: TGTGCCAGCAGTACAGGGTACTATCAGCCCCAGCATTTT.